This TCR beta chain was documented in a study of shared clonotypes between healthy human individuals. As for the study in general: CD8 memory received one plate per donor, CD8 naive two, CD4 memory three and CD4 naive three.

The protocol was immunoSEQ multiplex PCR, while the TCRdb copy is restricted to in-frame clones and leaves out a portion. The data contain approximately 2,000,000 clones, 85% to 95% of them singletons. The V end lost 3 bases, the J end lost 6 bases, and 4 bases lay between the germline ends. This CDR3 spans 11 amino acids. Germline CDR1 reads LNHDA; CDR2 reads SQIVND (reference sequence). A remark on this clone: This same CDR3 is encoded by further DNA sequences in the sample.

Sequenced: naive CD4+ T cells from PBMCs. The sample's subset: CD45RA+ positively selected. V usage is TRBV19 and J usage is TRBJ2-3, with D uncertain. This TCR was recovered from a young man in good health. Some clones in this sample may be carry-over from other donors' samples. Written as DNA, the CDR3 is TGTGCCAGTAGTATGACGGATACGCAGTATTTT. Its translation is CASSMTDTQYF.